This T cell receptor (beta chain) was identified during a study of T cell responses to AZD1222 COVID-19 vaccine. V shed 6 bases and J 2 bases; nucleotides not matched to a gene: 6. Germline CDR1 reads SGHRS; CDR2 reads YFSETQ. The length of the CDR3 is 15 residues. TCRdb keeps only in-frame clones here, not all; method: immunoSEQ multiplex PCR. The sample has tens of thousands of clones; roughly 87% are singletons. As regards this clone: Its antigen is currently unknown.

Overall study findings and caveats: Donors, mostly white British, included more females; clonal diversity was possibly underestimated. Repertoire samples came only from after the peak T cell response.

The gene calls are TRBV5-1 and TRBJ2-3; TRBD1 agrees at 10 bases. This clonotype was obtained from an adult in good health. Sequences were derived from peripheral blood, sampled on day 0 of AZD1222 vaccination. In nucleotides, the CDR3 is TGCGCCAGCAAAGGGGGGACAGGGGTCACAGATACGCAGTATTTT. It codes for CASKGGTGVTDTQYF.